Each of the 3 T cell receptor beta chains below was sequenced from the same sample in a study of T cell responses to AZD1222 COVID-19 vaccine. TCRdb keeps only in-frame clones here, not all; method: immunoSEQ multiplex PCR. This table has over 85,000 clones, 70% to 90% appearing once. The source material was peripheral blood, sampled on day 0 of AZD1222 vaccination. These receptor sequences come from an adult in good health.

This clone was seen more than once but under ten times. The gene calls are TRBV28 and TRBJ1-6; no firm D call. CDR3 length: 15 amino acids. Germline V gene lookup returns CDR1 MDHEN and CDR2 SYDVKM. V was clipped by 2 bases and J by 8 bases, with 13 bases between them. The CDR3 reads CASSLKVSGYSPLHF. In nucleotides, the CDR3 is TGTGCCAGCAGTTTAAAAGTCTCGGGTTATTCACCCCTCCACTTT.

The V and J genes are TRBV3-1 (or the pseudogene TRBV3-2) and TRBJ2-7, with D perhaps matching TRBD1 (6 bases). With 2 bases removed from V and 3 bases from J, the gap between germline ends came to 17 bases. The CDR3 sequence is 16 residues long. Per the germline V gene, CDR1 is LGHDT and CDR2 is YNNKEL (reference sequence). The CDR3 reads CASSQPRGQMYYEQYF. The CDR3 DNA is TGTGCCAGCAGCCAACCCCGAGGACAGATGTACTACGAGCAGTACTTC.

The rearrangement uses TRBV4-1 and TRBJ2-7; possibly TRBD1 or TRBD2 for D (5 bases each). V was pared by 0 bases and J by 6 bases, with 18 bases between. The CDR3 extends over 16 amino acids. Germline V gene sequence: CDR1 MGHRA, CDR2 YSYEKL. DNA for the CDR3: TGCGCCAGCAGCCAAGAGGTCGGCAGGGAGTTGCTCGAGCAGTACTTC. Amino acid sequence: CASSQEVGRELLEQYF.